This note documents a single T cell receptor beta chain sequence. Its antigen is not identified. Germline loops: CDR1 MNHEY, CDR2 SMNVEV (reference sequence). V lost 2 bases and J lost 3; bases outside the gene matches: 2. CDR3 length: 14 amino acids. Amplification used 60 Vbeta primers and 13 Jbeta primers. The assay was immunoSEQ multiplex PCR, and TCRdb's table has in-frame clones only and misses some. The sample yields more than 200,000 clones, about four fifths seen once. The data were obtained in a study of cytomegalovirus exposure and HLA in healthy donors. About the research overall: An earlier analysis found 100 million or so unique TCR beta sequences from approximately 200 million T cells. General study findings and limits: An assumption of roughly uniform sequencing depth across donors underlay the presence/absence analyses. Per published reports, the classifier diagnosed cytomegalovirus status with high specificity and sensitivity. A later analysis found most CMV-associated TCR beta chains apparently HLA-restricted.

Sequencing was carried out using PBMCs. The rearrangement joins TRBV27 to TRBJ1-1, with 8 bases that match TRBD1. The TCR originated in a man aged 35 to 55 in good health and CMV-seropositive. DNA for the CDR3: TGTGCCAGCAGTTTAAGGACAGGGCACACTGAAGCTTTCTTT. Amino acid sequence: CASSLRTGHTEAFF.